The source of this T cell receptor (beta chain) is a study of T cell repertoires in cytomegalovirus infection. The CDR3 runs to 15 residues. V dropped 1 base and J dropped 1 base, with 8 bases sitting between them. Germline loops: CDR1 SEHNR, CDR2 FQNEAQ (reference sequence). In the case of this clonotype: Antigen unknown.

TCRdb reanalysed the reads using MiXCR and keeps one entry per CDR3 protein. The data hold approximately 130,000 distinct CDR3 sequences, with roughly a quarter observed a single time. Specimen: PBMCs, sequenced either directly or after in vitro stimulation (not recorded which). This chain connects TRBV7-9 to TRBJ2-1; weak D call: TRBD1 (6 bases). This clonotype originated in a human donor in good health (CMV status not recorded). Some clones in this sample may be carry-over from other donors' samples. The CDR3 coding sequence is TGTGCCAGCAGCTTAGTGGGACAATCCTACAATGAGCAGTTCTTC. Its translation: CASSLVGQSYNEQFF.